The 12 T cell receptor beta chains given below trace back to one sample, sequenced in a study of blood T cells in healthy people across ages. Using a J-beta primer mix together with a sample-barcoded 5' primer, a second PCR was run for about 6 to 11 cycles. TCRdb redid the calling of the 5' RACE reads with MiXCR, one entry per CDR3 protein. The sample has about 570,000 distinct CDR3 sequences, roughly 28% seen once. Source material: blood. The receptors were gathered from a woman between 65 and 79 years old in good health.

This sequence joins TRBV7-2 and TRBJ1-6, with no clear D. CDR1 is SGHTA and CDR2 is FQGNSA in the germline V gene. This CDR3 has 13 residues. Trimming took 5 bases from V and 11 from J, leaving 13 bases between them. The CDR3 loop is CASSPRKVAPLHF. In DNA form, the CDR3 reads TGTGCCAGCAGCCCACGGAAGGTTGCACCCCTCCACTTT.

Comments on this clonotype: The conserved phenylalanine or tryptophan is not found at the CDR3 terminus, so this likely reflects a read error. The genes are TRBV7-2 and TRBJ1-2; D not resolved. CDR1 SGHTA and CDR2 FQGNSA come from the germline V gene. V lost 5 bases and J lost 2, with 18 bases in between. This CDR3 has 16 amino acids. CDR3 sequence: CASSPRPLSGNYGYTL. The CDR3 nucleotides are TGTGCCAGCAGCCCCCGACCACTCTCGGGAAACTATGGCTACACCCTC.

This clonotype occurred a few times. The chain employs TRBV4-2 and TRBJ1-1, with a possible D match to TRBD1 (5 bases). V lost 0 bases and J 5 bases, leaving 13 bases between the germline ends. The CDR3 covers 15 residues. The V gene's germline CDR1 is LGHNA and CDR2 YNFKEQ. The chain's CDR3 is CASSQDRRGSTEAFF. The CDR3 region has the DNA TGTGCCAGCAGCCAAGACCGAAGGGGCTCAACTGAAGCTTTCTTT.

V and J are TRBV5-5 and TRBJ1-6; 7 bases agree with TRBD1. V lost 5 bases and J lost 0; bases outside the gene matches: 8. Germline lookup yields CDR1 SGHKS and CDR2 YYEKEE (reference sequence). The length of the CDR3 is 17 residues. In DNA, the CDR3 is TGTGCCAGCAGTATGGACAGGCTCAGCTCCTATAATTCACCCCTCCACTTT. This codes for CASSMDRLSSYNSPLHF.

The rearrangement links TRBV11-2 to TRBJ1-1; D uncertain. The CDR3 is 14 residues long. CDR1 SGHAT and CDR2 FQNNGV come from the germline V gene. Trimming pared 1 base from V and 4 bases from J, leaving 10 bases between. The DNA for the CDR3 is TGTGCCAGCAGCTTAGGGGTTTGGAGCACTGAAGCTTTCTTT. Encoded protein: CASSLGVWSTEAFF.

This clonotype turned up a few times. The genes are TRBV9 and TRBJ1-6; TRBD1 aligns across 7 bases. The CDR3 consists of 14 residues. The junction had 8 bases not matched to a gene; V was cut back by 7 bases and J by 7 bases. CDR1 and CDR2 (germline): SGDLS, YYNGEE. DNA for the CDR3: TGTGCCAGCGCGGGCGAGGGGGCGAATTCACCCCTCCACTTT. Translating gives CASAGEGANSPLHF.

The V call is TRBV7-2, the J call TRBJ2-3, with TRBD2 identical over 8 bases. Germline loops: CDR1 SGHTA, CDR2 FQGNSA. This CDR3 comprises 14 residues. With 5 bases clipped from V and 4 bases from J, the junction kept 5 bases outside the gene matches. DNA of the CDR3: TGTGCCAGCAGCGGCGGGGGGCCGGCAGATACGCAGTATTTT. Its translation is CASSGGGPADTQYF.

V usage is TRBV5-1 and J usage is TRBJ2-5, with a tentative D call TRBD2 (6 bases). The CDR3 has 19 residues. CDR1 is SGHRS, CDR2 YFSETQ, per germline. Trimming pared 2 bases from V and 3 bases from J, leaving 26 bases between. As DNA, the CDR3 is TGCGCCAGCAGCTTACTAGAACTAGCCCACGTCCCCTGGGAAGAGACCCAGTACTTC. Amino acids: CASSLLELAHVPWEETQYF.

This clonotype has a handful of counts. The chain uses TRBV10-3 and TRBJ1-1; 12 positions match TRBD1. Unmatched junction bases numbered 10, after V lost 3 bases and J lost 14 bases. CDR3 length equals 14 residues. The germline CDR1 and CDR2 sequences are ENHRY and SYGVKD. The CDR3 DNA reads as TGTGCCATCAGTGAAGGGACAGGGGGCGCAGGAGCCTTCTTT. Protein sequence: CAISEGTGGAGAFF.

There are a few counts of this clonotype. The chain carries TRBV20-1 and TRBJ2-1, with 12 nucleotides matching TRBD2. The CDR3 covers 15 residues. The V segment lost 3 bases and the J segment 8 bases; nucleotides outside the gene matches: 8. Germline lookup yields CDR1 DFQATT and CDR2 SNEGSKA (reference sequence). The CDR3 reads CSASDRTSGMDEQFF. The CDR3 region has the DNA TGCAGTGCTAGTGACAGGACTAGCGGGATGGATGAGCAGTTCTTC.

The gene calls are TRBV20-1 and TRBJ2-3, with a tentative D call TRBD1 (7 bases). Germline V gives CDR1 DFQATT, CDR2 SNEGSKA (reference sequence). This CDR3 region has 12 residues. Trimming cost V 0 bases and J 11 bases, with 12 bases left between them. In nucleotides, the CDR3 is TGCAGTGCTAGAGATCGGGGGACAGAGCAGTATTTT. As protein: CSARDRGTEQYF.

A few counts support this clonotype. V gene TRBV4-2 combines with J gene TRBJ2-1, with 11 positions matching TRBD2. Germline V gene data show CDR1 as LGHNA and CDR2 as YNFKEQ. The CDR3 is made up of 14 amino acids. Trimming at V came to 3 bases and at J to 6 bases, leaving 1 base not matched to a gene. This CDR3 is CASSQTSGANEQFF. CDR3 in DNA: TGTGCCAGCAGCCAGACTAGCGGGGCCAATGAGCAGTTCTTC.